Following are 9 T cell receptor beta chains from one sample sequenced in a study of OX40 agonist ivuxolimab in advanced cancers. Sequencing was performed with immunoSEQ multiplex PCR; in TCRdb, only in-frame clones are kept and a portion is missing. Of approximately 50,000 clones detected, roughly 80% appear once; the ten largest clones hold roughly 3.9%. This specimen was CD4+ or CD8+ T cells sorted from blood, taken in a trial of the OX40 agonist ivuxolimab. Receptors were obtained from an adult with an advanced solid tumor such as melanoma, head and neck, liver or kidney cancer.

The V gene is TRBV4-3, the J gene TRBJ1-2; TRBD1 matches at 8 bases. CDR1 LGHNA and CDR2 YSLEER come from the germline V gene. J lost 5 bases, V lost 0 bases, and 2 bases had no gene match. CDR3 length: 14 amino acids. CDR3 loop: CASSQDHRGYGYTF. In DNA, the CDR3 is TGCGCCAGCAGCCAAGATCACAGGGGGTATGGCTACACCTTC.

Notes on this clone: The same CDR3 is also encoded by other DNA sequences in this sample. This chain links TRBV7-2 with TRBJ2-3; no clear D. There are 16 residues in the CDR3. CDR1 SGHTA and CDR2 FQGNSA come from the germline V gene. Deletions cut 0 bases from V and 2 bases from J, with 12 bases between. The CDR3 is CASSLASTTHTDTQYF. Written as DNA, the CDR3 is TGTGCCAGCAGCTTAGCGTCTACTACTCACACAGATACGCAGTATTTT.

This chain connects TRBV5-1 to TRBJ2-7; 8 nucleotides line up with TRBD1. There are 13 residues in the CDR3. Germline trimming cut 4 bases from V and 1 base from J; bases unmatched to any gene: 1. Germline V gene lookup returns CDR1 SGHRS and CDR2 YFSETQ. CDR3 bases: TGCGCCAGCAGCCGGACAGGGTCCTACGAGCAGTACTTC. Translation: CASSRTGSYEQYF.

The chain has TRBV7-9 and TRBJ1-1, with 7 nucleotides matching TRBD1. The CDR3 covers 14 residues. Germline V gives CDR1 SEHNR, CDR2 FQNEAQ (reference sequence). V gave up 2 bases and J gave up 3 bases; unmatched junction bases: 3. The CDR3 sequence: CASSLQGVDTEAFF. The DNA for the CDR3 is TGTGCCAGCAGCTTACAGGGGGTGGACACTGAAGCTTTCTTT.

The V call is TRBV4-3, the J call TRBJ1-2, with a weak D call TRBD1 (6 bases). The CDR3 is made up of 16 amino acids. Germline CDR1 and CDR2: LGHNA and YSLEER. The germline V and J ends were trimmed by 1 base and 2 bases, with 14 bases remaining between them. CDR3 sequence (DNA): TGCGCCAGCAGCCAAGTGGGGGGGGCAAGGAACTATGGCTACACCTTC. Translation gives CASSQVGGARNYGYTF.

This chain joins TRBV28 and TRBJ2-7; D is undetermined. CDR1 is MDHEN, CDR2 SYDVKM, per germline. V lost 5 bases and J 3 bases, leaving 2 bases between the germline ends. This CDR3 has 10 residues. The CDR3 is CASSDYEQYF. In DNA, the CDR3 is TGTGCCAGCAGTGACTACGAGCAGTACTTC.

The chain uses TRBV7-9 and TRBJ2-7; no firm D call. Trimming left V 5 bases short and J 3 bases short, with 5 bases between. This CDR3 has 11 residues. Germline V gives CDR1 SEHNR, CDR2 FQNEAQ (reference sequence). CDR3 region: CASSAHYEQYF. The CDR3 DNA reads TGTGCCAGCAGCGCCCACTACGAGCAGTACTTC.

The CDR3 protein is CASSLVLRDREQYF. The CDR3, as DNA: TGCGCCAGCAGCTTAGTCCTCCGGGACCGGGAGCAGTACTTC. The chain employs TRBV5-1 and TRBJ2-7, with D perhaps assigned TRBD1 or TRBD2 (5 bases each). CDR3 length: 14 amino acids. V was trimmed by 2 bases and J by 7 bases, leaving 16 bases between them. CDR1 is SGHRS and CDR2 is YFSETQ in the germline V gene.

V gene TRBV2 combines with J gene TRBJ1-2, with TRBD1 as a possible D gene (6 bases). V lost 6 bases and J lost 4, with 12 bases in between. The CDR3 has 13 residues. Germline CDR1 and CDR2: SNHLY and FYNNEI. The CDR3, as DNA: TGTGCCAGCAGCTTTGGACAGAGCTATGGCTACACCTTC. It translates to CASSFGQSYGYTF.